Here is one T cell receptor beta chain with its context. The antigen is not known. This record comes from a study of T cell responses to AZD1222 COVID-19 vaccine. Study-wide findings and caveats: There were vaccine-associated CD4 TCRs across spike, dominant at 160-218 and 743-854. Clonal diversity may have been underestimated in mostly white British donors.

Germline values: CDR1 MDHEN, CDR2 SYDVKM. This CDR3 is built from 14 residues. Between the trimmed V and J ends, which lost 2 bases and 7 bases, there was a span of 11 bases. Sequencing was performed with immunoSEQ multiplex PCR; in TCRdb, only in-frame clones are kept and a portion is missing. The profile shows roughly 140,000 clones, 85% to 95% of them singletons. The source of this sequence is an adult in good health. The sequencing here drew on peripheral blood, taken on day 0 of MenACWY control vaccination. The genes are TRBV28 and TRBJ1-4; D remains ambiguous. CDR3 sequence: CASSLEAGREKLFF. The CDR3 nucleotides are TGTGCCAGCAGTTTAGAGGCAGGTCGTGAAAAACTGTTTTTT.